This entry features one T cell receptor (beta chain) sequence. The source of the sample is a study of OX40 agonist ivuxolimab in advanced cancers. Overall study context: A history of anti-PD-1, anti-PD-L1 or anti-CTLA-4 therapy was acceptable, and 40% had some.

Autoimmune disease history or systemic immunosuppression was exclusionary. Repertoires were generated with immunoSEQ multiplex PCR, while TCRdb's copy carries only in-frame clones and drops some. The data show about 52,000 clones, with approximately 94% seen just once and more than 10% held by the top ten. The V gene's germline CDR1 is LNHDA and CDR2 SQIVND (reference sequence). The CDR3 is 15 amino acids. Unmatched junction bases numbered 10, after V lost 6 bases and J lost 3 bases. The chain links TRBV19 to TRBJ2-7, with 8 bases fitting TRBD1. Sample: CD4+ or CD8+ T cells sorted from blood, taken in a trial of the OX40 agonist ivuxolimab. The receptor was isolated from an adult with an advanced solid tumor such as melanoma, head and neck, liver or kidney cancer. CDR3 loop: CASRSQGAGYYEQYF. Written as DNA, the CDR3 is TGTGCCAGTAGATCCCAGGGGGCGGGCTACTACGAGCAGTACTTC. The variable domain in full, with the rest retrieved from reference TRBV19 and TRBJ2-7, is DGGITQSPKYLFRKEGQNVTLSCEQNLNHDAMYWYRQDPGQGLRLIYYSQIVNDFQKGDIAEGYSVSREKKESFPLTVTSAQKNPTAFYLCASRSQGAGYYEQYFGPGTRLTVT.